This TCR beta chain was captured in a study of T cells in localized non-small cell lung cancer. Study-wide results and limits: Researchers found a median approximately 60 of the top 100 tumor clones in adjacent lung. Compared with tumor, uninvolved adjacent lung displayed greater T cell clonality, ranking highest overall. Sequencing was restricted to one tumor region; therefore, heterogeneity remains possible.

Produced via immunoSEQ multiplex PCR; TCRdb's table is partial and in-frame only. The repertoire holds approximately 22,000 clones, with around nine tenths as singletons. Points on this clone: Antigen specificity is unknown.

This specimen consisted of PBMCs, obtained before any cancer treatment. The sequence was collected from a man between 40 and 69 years old with stage II squamous cell lung carcinoma.

CDR3 region: CASSSGQLTEAFF. CDR3 nucleotide sequence: TGCGCCAGCAGCTCGGGACAGCTCACTGAAGCTTTCTTT. The V call is TRBV5-1, the J call TRBJ1-1; TRBD1 agrees at 7 bases. J lost 4 bases, V lost 3 bases, and 3 bases had no gene match. Per the germline V gene, CDR1 is SGHRS and CDR2 is YFSETQ. CDR3 size: 13 residues.